These 19 T cell receptor beta chains came from one sample sequenced in a study of persistence of HIV-infected CD4 T cells. Cells were stimulated with CMV-infected fibroblast lysates at 10 ug/mL. Memory cells lacking CD40L and CD69 with high CD45RO were sorted. No antigen is known for these receptors. Sequencing used immunoSEQ version 4 in survey mode. Repertoires were generated with immunoSEQ multiplex PCR, while TCRdb's copy carries only in-frame clones and drops some. The data show more than 35,000 clones, 75% to 90% seen once. The starting material was CD4+ T cells sorted from PBMCs after approximately 19-hour stimulation, obtained from a patient who received antiretroviral therapy. All receptors come from an adult man with HIV who was CMV-seropositive.

The chain employs TRBV10-2 and TRBJ1-6; D is ambiguous. CDR1 and CDR2 (germline): WSHSY, SAAADI. This CDR3 contains 17 residues. V lost 0 bases to trimming and J lost 7 bases, with 16 bases between them. CDR3 in amino acids: CASSESVVKGSNSPLHF. In DNA, the CDR3 is TGCGCCAGCAGTGAGTCCGTTGTTAAAGGCAGCAATTCACCCCTCCACTTT.

The chain joins TRBV24-1 to TRBJ2-3; tentatively, D is TRBD1 or TRBD2 (5 bases each). Trimming took off 3 bases at V and 2 bases at J, with 14 bases between the two ends. The CDR3 contains 16 residues. Germline V gene data show CDR1 as KGHDR and CDR2 as SFDVKD. The CDR3 nucleotides read TGTGCCACCAGTGATCCCGGGGCTAATCCCACAGATACGCAGTATTTT. As protein: CATSDPGANPTDTQYF.

The chain carries TRBV24-1 and TRBJ1-1, with D possibly matching TRBD1 (6 bases). The V and J ends lost 8 bases and 4 bases respectively, with 13 bases between them. The germline CDR1 and CDR2 sequences are KGHDR and SFDVKD. The CDR3 spans 13 residues. The CDR3 sequence: CATKKGGRTEAFF. The CDR3 coding sequence is TGTGCCACCAAAAAGGGGGGGCGCACTGAAGCTTTCTTT.

This clone was found once. The chain is built from TRBV5-1 and TRBJ2-3; unclear D gene. CDR3 length equals 13 residues. CDR1 and CDR2 (germline): SGHRS, YFSETQ. The V gene lost 1 base and the J gene lost 7 bases, with 10 bases spanning the gap. The CDR3 DNA reads as TGCGCCAGCAGCTTGCTAGGTAGGAATACGCAGTATTTT. Its protein is CASSLLGRNTQYF.

The chain has TRBV2 and TRBJ1-4; 7 bases are shared with TRBD1. The V segment lost 8 bases and the J segment 6 bases; nucleotides outside the gene matches: 9. CDR1 SNHLY and CDR2 FYNNEI come from the germline V gene. This CDR3 region has 14 residues. DNA of the CDR3: TGTGCCAGCCGCAGGACAGGTTTGGATGAAAAACTGTTTTTT. Encoded protein: CASRRTGLDEKLFF.

The rearrangement links TRBV12-3 or TRBV12-4 to TRBJ2-5; no clear D gene. V lost 4 bases to trimming and J lost 5 bases, with 8 bases between them. There are 12 residues in the CDR3. The CDR3 loop is CASSSRVETQYF. The CDR3 DNA sequence: TGTGCCAGCAGTTCTAGGGTCGAGACCCAGTACTTC.

The rearrangement links TRBV3-1 (or the pseudogene TRBV3-2) to TRBJ2-3; D is undetermined. This CDR3 has 17 residues. CDR1 is LGHDT, CDR2 YNNKEL, per germline (reference sequence). V shed 1 base and J shed 5 bases, with 19 bases lying between them. The CDR3 DNA sequence: TGTGCCAGCAGCCAAGGAATCTTCGGGCGAACCAAAGATACGCAGTATTTT. Encoded protein: CASSQGIFGRTKDTQYF.

The CDR3 here is CASSESMGFEQYF. Written as DNA, the CDR3 is TGCGCCAGCAGTGAGTCGATGGGTTTCGAGCAGTACTTC. This rearrangement joins TRBV10-1 to TRBJ2-7; D uncertain. The CDR3 is 13 residues long. From germline, CDR1 is WNHNN and CDR2 SYGVQD (reference sequence). V was pared by 0 bases and J by 6 bases, with 9 bases between.

V and J are TRBV6-2 or TRBV6-3 and TRBJ1-2; D unclear. Trimming cost V 4 bases and J 8 bases, with 8 bases left between them. CDR1 MNHEY and CDR2 SVGEGT come from the germline V gene. This CDR3 has 11 amino acids. The CDR3 DNA follows: TGTGCCAGCAGTTTCAGCGGCGGCTACACCTTC. Its translation is CASSFSGGYTF.

The V gene is TRBV29-1, the J gene TRBJ1-1; no clear D gene. The CDR3 length is 11 residues. Germline-derived CDR1 and CDR2 are SQVTM and ANQGSEA. V lost 3 bases, J lost 6 bases, and 8 bases lay in between. The CDR3 loop is CSVDLQAEAFF. The CDR3 DNA sequence: TGCAGCGTTGATTTGCAGGCTGAAGCTTTCTTT.

Here the CDR3 DNA reads TGTGCCAGCAGGAGGACGGGGAACACCGGGGAGCTGTTTTTT. The encoded protein is CASRRTGNTGELFF. The rearrangement links TRBV28 to TRBJ2-2; D gene uncertain. Germline CDR1 reads MDHEN; CDR2 reads SYDVKM. V was cut by 6 bases and J by 1 base, with 9 bases left in between. This CDR3 has 14 amino acids.

This clone was observed a handful of times. The chain combines TRBV6-5 with TRBJ1-6; no clear D. This CDR3 spans 13 amino acids. Trimming pared 8 bases from V and 0 bases from J, leaving 5 bases between. Germline-derived CDR1 and CDR2 are MNHEY and SVGAGI. CDR3 in DNA: TGTGCCAGCTCGGACTCCTATAATTCACCCCTCCACTTT. Residues: CASSDSYNSPLHF.

There are a few counts of this clone. The chain's CDR3 is CASSETGRSGYTF. Written as DNA, the CDR3 is TGTGCCAGCAGTGAAACAGGGAGGAGTGGCTACACCTTC. The genes are TRBV6-1 and TRBJ1-2; possibly TRBD1 for D (6 bases). This CDR3 has 13 residues. Trimming cost V 2 bases and J 7 bases, with 11 bases left between them. Germline lookup yields CDR1 MNHNS and CDR2 SASEGT.

This chain joins TRBV6-1 and TRBJ2-1, with 8 bases identical to TRBD2. The CDR3 spans 12 residues. The V and J ends lost 6 bases and 9 bases, in that order; junction bases with no gene match: 4. Germline values: CDR1 MNHNS, CDR2 SASEGT. DNA for the CDR3: TGTGCCAGCAGCGGACTAGCCGTTGAGCAGTTCTTC. This sequence encodes CASSGLAVEQFF.

Judged by abundance, this clone is medium-sized (0.01 to 0.1%). V is TRBV18 and J is TRBJ1-2, with a possible D match to TRBD1 (6 bases). The CDR3 consists of 13 residues. Germline V CDR1 and CDR2: KGHSH, LQKENI. Trimming pared 2 bases from V and 7 bases from J, leaving 11 bases between. For the CDR3, the DNA is TGTGCCAGCTCACCAAGGACAGCCAGTGGCTACACCTTC. This translates into CASSPRTASGYTF.

This chain connects TRBV19 to TRBJ2-1; 8 nucleotides line up with TRBD2. Germline CDR1 is LNHDA and CDR2 is SQIVND (reference sequence). CDR3 length: 14 amino acids. The trim removed 3 bases at V and 7 bases at J, leaving 5 bases unmatched. The DNA for the CDR3 is TGTGCCAGTAGTATGCACCCTAGCGGGAATGAGCAGTTCTTC. Its protein is CASSMHPSGNEQFF.

The genes are TRBV5-4 and TRBJ1-4; 9 bases match TRBD1. The CDR3 has 15 residues. V dropped 0 bases and J dropped 8; count of bases not matched to a gene: 5. Germline lookup yields CDR1 SGHNT and CDR2 YYREEE (reference sequence). CDR3 in amino acids: CASSLAGTGTEKLFF. In DNA, the CDR3 is TGTGCCAGCAGCTTGGCCGGGACAGGGACAGAAAAACTGTTTTTT. The variable domain in full, completed from reference TRBV5-4 and TRBJ1-4, reads ETGVTQSPTHLIKTRGQQVTLRCSSQSGHNTVSWYQQALGQGPQFIFQYYREEENGRGNFPPRFSGLQFPNYSSELNVNALELDDSALYLCASSLAGTGTEKLFFGSGTQLSVL.

This chain joins TRBV18 and TRBJ1-5; 9 nucleotides align to TRBD1. V gave up 3 bases and J gave up 0 bases; unmatched junction bases: 3. Germline values: CDR1 KGHSH, CDR2 LQKENI. The CDR3 loop spans 16 amino acids. The CDR3 reads CASSPGTGNSNQPQHF. The DNA for the CDR3 is TGTGCCAGCTCACCGGGGACAGGGAATAGCAATCAGCCCCAGCATTTT.

The chain uses TRBV6-5 and TRBJ1-1; D is unresolved. Trimming removed 2 bases at V and 1 base at J, with 8 bases between. Germline assignment: CDR1 MNHEY and CDR2 SVGAGI. CDR3 length: 14 residues. The CDR3 sequence: CASSYNSPNTEAFF. The CDR3 DNA reads TGTGCCAGCAGTTACAACAGCCCGAACACTGAAGCTTTCTTT.